This T cell receptor beta chain is drawn from a study of identical twins. Study conclusions and caveats: Fewer insertions were carried by abundant cord blood beta clonotypes, but none was seen in memory repertoires.

Unique molecular identifiers were present on cDNA, and template switching added a universal primer site. TCRdb re-called the 5' RACE reads through MiXCR, storing one row per CDR3 protein. Among about 220,000 distinct CDR3 sequences listed, around 9.6% were seen once. Trimming took 7 bases from V and 8 from J, leaving 14 bases between them. Per germline, CDR1 SGHTA and CDR2 FQGNSA. CDR3 length: 12 residues. This clonotype was counted ten times or more. Its specificity is unknown. The sample consisted of memory (CD45RO+) T cells sorted from blood. The rearrangement joins TRBV7-2 to TRBJ1-2; D is possibly TRBD1 (5 bases). The sequence was collected from a woman under 30 in good health. CDR3: CASKGMLFGYTF. CDR3 nucleotide sequence: TGTGCCAGCAAGGGGATGCTCTTCGGCTACACCTTC.